The 6 T cell receptor beta chains reported below all come from one sample, sequenced in a study of blood T cell repertoires in COVID-19. Sequencing was performed with immunoSEQ multiplex PCR; in TCRdb, only in-frame clones are kept and a portion is missing. The table includes over 350,000 clones, about 88% detected once. The sample taken for sequencing was PBMCs or T cells enriched from blood (not recorded which). The receptors shown here come from a woman between 18 and 29 years old who had recovered from COVID-19.

This sequence joins TRBV5-6 and TRBJ1-5; D possibly corresponds to TRBD1 (5 bases). Trimming stripped 3 bases from V and 4 bases from J, with 14 bases between. Germline V gene lookup returns CDR1 SGHDT and CDR2 YYEEEE. The CDR3 runs to 15 residues. The CDR3: CASSSPRDPNQPQHF. As DNA, the CDR3 is TGTGCCAGCAGCTCCCCCAGGGATCCTAATCAGCCCCAGCATTTT.

This clone was seen ten or more times. The V and J genes are TRBV19 and TRBJ2-7; 10 bases map to TRBD2. Germline CDR1 reads LNHDA; CDR2 reads SQIVND (reference sequence). J gave up 6 bases and V 3 bases, and 5 bases lay outside the gene matches. The CDR3 loop spans 14 amino acids. In DNA, the CDR3 is TGTGCCAGTAGTATGGGATGGACTAGCGGCGAGCAGTACTTC. Translated: CASSMGWTSGEQYF. Looking up the rest from reference TRBV19 and TRBJ2-7 gives the full variable domain: DGGITQSPKYLFRKEGQNVTLSCEQNLNHDAMYWYRQDPGQGLRLIYYSQIVNDFQKGDIAEGYSVSREKKESFPLTVTSAQKNPTAFYLCASSMGWTSGEQYFGPGTRLTVT.

This chain links TRBV5-1 with TRBJ2-1; 11 positions agree with TRBD2. This CDR3 is built from 16 residues. CDR1 is SGHRS and CDR2 is YFSETQ in the germline V gene. Losses at the gene ends were 5 bases for V and 8 bases for J; bases not matched to a gene: 12. The CDR3 sequence: CASRKDLAGGPDEQFF. CDR3 sequence (DNA): TGCGCCAGCAGGAAAGACTTAGCGGGGGGGCCCGATGAGCAGTTCTTC.

This chain links TRBV4-3 with TRBJ1-1, with 7 nucleotides matching TRBD1. Germline lookup yields CDR1 LGHNA and CDR2 YSLEER. J gave up 4 bases and V 0 bases, and 5 bases lay outside the gene matches. The CDR3 is made up of 15 amino acids. CDR3 nucleotide sequence: TGCGCCAGCAGCCAAGAGCCTTCAGGGGGCACTGAAGCTTTCTTT. Amino acid sequence: CASSQEPSGGTEAFF.

The genes are TRBV9 and TRBJ1-1, with D possibly matching TRBD1 (5 bases). Germline values: CDR1 SGDLS, CDR2 YYNGEE. This CDR3 is built from 14 residues. V was pared by 3 bases and J by 3 bases, with 12 bases between. CDR3 sequence reads: CASSARGSDTEAFF. CDR3 DNA: TGTGCCAGCAGCGCAAGGGGCAGCGACACTGAAGCTTTCTTT.

The gene calls are TRBV2 and TRBJ2-5; TRBD1 matches at 9 bases. Germline V gene sequence: CDR1 SNHLY, CDR2 FYNNEI. J gave up 5 bases and V 7 bases, and 8 bases lay outside the gene matches. There are 14 residues in the CDR3. For the CDR3, the DNA is TGTGCCAGCACCTACGGACAGGGGTGGGAGACCCAGTACTTC. This gives the protein CASTYGQGWETQYF. The complete variable domain, with remaining parts taken from reference TRBV2 and TRBJ2-5, reads EPEVTQTPSHQVTQMGQEVILRCVPISNHLYFYWYRQILGQKVEFLVSFYNNEISEKSEIFDDQFSVERPDGSNFTLKIRSTKLEDSAMYFCASTYGQGWETQYFGPGTRLLVL.